These T cell receptor beta chains were read from a single sample in a study of blood T cells in healthy people across ages. Each CDR3 protein gets one entry after TCRdb re-called the 5' RACE reads with MiXCR. The sample contains just under 900,000 distinct CDR3 sequences, under 30% of which appear only once. The sample taken for sequencing was blood. These receptors came from a woman aged 80 or older in good health. CDR3s include the opening cysteine and the closing phenylalanine or tryptophan. Each record gives: J gene, clone size, V gene, D gene, CDR3 DNA, CDR3 protein. The D gene is left open where the match is weak. Size is stated for part of the rows, as once, few or many counts, or as a class when the clone is expanded.

J gene: TRBJ2-7; clone size: -; V gene: TRBV2; D gene: TRBD1; CDR3 DNA: TGTGCCAGCAGTGAAATGACAGGGGGTTTCTACGAGCAGTACTTC; CDR3 protein: CASSEMTGGFYEQYF
J gene: TRBJ2-3; clone size: -; V gene: TRBV20-1; D gene: -; CDR3 DNA: TGCAGTGCTCCTCAACTAGCAAATACGCAGTATTTT; CDR3 protein: CSAPQLANTQYF
J gene: TRBJ2-5; clone size: many; V gene: TRBV18; D gene: -; CDR3 DNA: TGTGCCAGCTCAGCTGAGACCCAGTACTTC; CDR3 protein: CASSAETQYF
J gene: TRBJ2-3; clone size: many; V gene: TRBV20-1; D gene: -; CDR3 DNA: TGCAGTGCTATGGGGACAGATACGCAGTATTTT; CDR3 protein: CSAMGTDTQYF
J gene: TRBJ2-3; clone size: few; V gene: TRBV27; D gene: TRBD1; CDR3 DNA: TGTGCCAGCAGTTTCCGGGACAGGGCCACAGATACGCAGTATTTT; CDR3 protein: CASSFRDRATDTQYF
J gene: TRBJ1-1; clone size: -; V gene: TRBV30; D gene: -; CDR3 DNA: TGTGCCAGGCAGTTGAACACTGAAGCTTTCTTT; CDR3 protein: CARQLNTEAFF
J gene: TRBJ1-5; clone size: few; V gene: TRBV2; D gene: -; CDR3 DNA: TGTGCCAGCAGTGAAGAAGGGGTGCGGAATCAGCCCCAGCATTTT; CDR3 protein: CASSEEGVRNQPQHF
J gene: TRBJ2-5; clone size: few; V gene: TRBV2; D gene: TRBD2; CDR3 DNA: TGTGCCAGCAGATGGACTAGCGGGGGAAAGACCCAGTACTTC; CDR3 protein: CASRWTSGGKTQYF
J gene: TRBJ2-3; clone size: -; V gene: TRBV5-1; D gene: TRBD2; CDR3 DNA: TGCGCCAGCAATCCTCCGGGACTAGCGGGGGTTAGAGATACGCAGTATTTT; CDR3 protein: CASNPPGLAGVRDTQYF
J gene: TRBJ1-6; clone size: -; V gene: TRBV7-9; D gene: -; CDR3 DNA: TGTGCCAGCAGCCTATTATCAGGGGCGAATTCACCCCTCCACTTT; CDR3 protein: CASSLLSGANSPLHF
J gene: TRBJ2-5; clone size: -; V gene: TRBV7-2; D gene: TRBD2; CDR3 DNA: TGTGCCAGCAGCTTAGCGGTTAGCGGGGGCGAGACCCAGTACTTC; CDR3 protein: CASSLAVSGGETQYF